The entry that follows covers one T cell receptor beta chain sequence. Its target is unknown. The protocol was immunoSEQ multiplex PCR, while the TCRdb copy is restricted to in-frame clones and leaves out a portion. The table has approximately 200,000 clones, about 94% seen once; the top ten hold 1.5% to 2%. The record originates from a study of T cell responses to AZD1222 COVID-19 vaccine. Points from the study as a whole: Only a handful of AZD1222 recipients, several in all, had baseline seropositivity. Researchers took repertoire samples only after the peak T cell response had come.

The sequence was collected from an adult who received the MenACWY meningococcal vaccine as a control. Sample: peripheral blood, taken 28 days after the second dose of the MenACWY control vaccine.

CDR3 region: CASSLAGDTEAFF. The CDR3 DNA is TGCGCCAGCAGCTTGGCGGGGGACACTGAAGCTTTCTTT. The V call is TRBV5-1, the J call TRBJ1-1, with D perhaps matching TRBD1 (5 bases). CDR3 length: 13 amino acids. The V gene lost 0 bases and the J gene lost 3 bases, with 6 bases spanning the gap. CDR1 and CDR2 (germline): SGHRS, YFSETQ.